This TCR beta chain derives from a study of blood T cell repertoires in COVID-19. Study context: From T cells, B-cell-depleted T cells, or PBMCs came the material, which was cDNA or gDNA.

Some clones are missing from TCRdb's copy, which holds only in-frame ones; the method was immunoSEQ multiplex PCR. Here the sample spans a few hundred thousand clones, around 85% being singletons. The germline V gene has CDR1 MNHEY and CDR2 SVGAGI. The CDR3 contains 14 residues. V was clipped by 8 bases and J by 0 bases, with 11 bases between them. Ages ranged from roughly 18 to 100 years, with residence in fewer than 25 US areas. Cohort allocation depended upon clinical history that participants reported. This TCR derives from a man aged 40-49 years who had recovered from COVID-19. The sequencing input was PBMCs or T cells enriched from blood (not recorded which). The J gene is TRBJ1-3, the V gene TRBV6-5; D unclear. CDR3 amino acids: CASAGDRSGNTIYF. DNA for the CDR3: TGTGCCAGCGCGGGCGACCGCTCTGGAAACACCATATATTTT.